What follows is one T cell receptor (beta chain) and its context. Its antigen is unidentified. Trimming pared 1 base from V and 5 bases from J, leaving 11 bases between. The length of the CDR3 is 15 residues. Germline CDR1 and CDR2: SEHNR and FQNEAQ (reference sequence). The source of the sample is a study of T-cell memory formation after mild COVID-19. Whole-study results and caveats: There were some responding clones in pre-infection memory, which suggested that cross-reactive memory had joined.

One entry per CDR3 protein, called by TCRdb with MiXCR from the 5' RACE reads. The sample lists about 160,000 distinct CDR3 sequences, roughly 28% occurring once. The gene calls are TRBV7-9 and TRBJ2-2; perhaps D is TRBD1 or TRBD2 (6 bases each). This clonotype was obtained from an adult woman who had mild COVID-19 (a few samples of this study predate the infection). Cell type and time point are not known. The sample consisted of PBMCs or a T cell subset sorted from them (not recorded which). The CDR3 nucleotides are TGTGCCAGCAGCTTAGTAGGGGGAGGAACCGGGGAGCTGTTTTTT. Residues: CASSLVGGGTGELFF.